This is a list of T cell receptor beta chains from one sample in a study of beta chain features in type 1 diabetes. Sequenced by immunoSEQ multiplex PCR; TCRdb stores in-frame clones only, minus some. This sample has some 140,000 clones, with 9% found just once. Sequencing was performed on central memory CD4+ T cells from blood. These receptors all come from a man aged 25 to 40 with type 1 diabetes. CDR3s include the opening cysteine and the closing phenylalanine or tryptophan. The D gene is left open where the match is weak. Size is stated for part of the rows, as once, few or many counts, or as a class when the clone is expanded.

abundance	v_gene	j_gene	d_gene	CDR3aa	CDR3nt
-	TRBV6-5	TRBJ2-1	TRBD2	CASSFQAGGYNEQFF	TGTGCCAGCAGTTTTCAAGCGGGGGGGTACAATGAGCAGTTCTTC
few	TRBV7-9	TRBJ1-2	-	CASSLDGGYGYTF	TGTGCCAGCAGCTTAGATGGCGGATATGGCTACACCTTC
many	TRBV14	TRBJ1-1	-	CASSQDFGGSQAFF	TGTGCCAGCAGCCAAGATTTCGGGGGTTCACAAGCTTTCTTT
-	TRBV29-1	TRBJ1-4	-	CSVRPRGEHEKLFF	TGCAGCGTCCGGCCGCGGGGGGAACATGAAAAACTGTTTTTT
few	TRBV19	TRBJ2-7	TRBD2	CASTPGGDNSYEQYF	TGTGCCAGTACCCCCGGGGGGGACAACTCCTACGAGCAGTACTTC
-	TRBV18	TRBJ1-5	TRBD1	CASSPPGRGLSNQPQHF	TGTGCCAGCTCACCACCTGGCAGGGGGCTTAGCAATCAGCCCCAGCATTTT
-	TRBV29-1	TRBJ2-5	TRBD1	CSTLQGARRTQYF	TGCAGCACGTTACAGGGGGCGCGAAGGACCCAGTACTTC
-	TRBV11-2	TRBJ1-1	TRBD1	CASSPYLEAGGAGFF	TGTGCCAGCAGCCCGTATTTGGAGGCAGGGGGCGCGGGTTTCTTT
-	TRBV11-2	TRBJ1-1	-	CASSLDSQKNTEAFF	TGTGCCAGCAGCTTAGATTCACAGAAGAACACTGAAGCTTTCTTT
-	TRBV5-4	TRBJ2-2	TRBD2	CASSRTSGGLDTGELFF	TGTGCCAGCAGCCGCACCAGCGGGGGGCTGGACACCGGGGAGCTGTTTTTT
-	TRBV4-3	TRBJ1-2	TRBD1	CASSQEGQGDGYTF	TGCGCCAGCAGCCAAGAAGGACAGGGAGATGGCTACACCTTC
-	TRBV29-1	TRBJ1-5	-	CSVAGYSNQPQHF	TGCAGCGTTGCAGGGTATAGCAATCAGCCCCAGCATTTT
-	TRBV23-1	TRBJ1-6	TRBD1	CASSQSRGTGEGSYNSPLHF	TGCGCCAGCAGTCAATCGAGGGGGACAGGGGAGGGCTCCTATAATTCACCCCTCCACTTT
few	TRBV29-1	TRBJ2-1	-	CSVEAPGAYNEQFF	TGCAGCGTTGAGGCCCCAGGGGCCTACAATGAGCAGTTCTTC
few	TRBV11-2	TRBJ2-7	-	CASSFGGGLYEQYF	TGTGCCAGCAGCTTTGGGGGGGGCCTTTACGAGCAGTACTTC
few	TRBV2	TRBJ1-1	-	CASTQQGNTEAFF	TGTGCCAGCACCCAACAGGGGAACACTGAAGCTTTCTTT
few	TRBV7-8	TRBJ1-5	-	CASSPHPWGSEGGDQPQHF	TGTGCCAGCAGCCCACATCCTTGGGGGTCCGAGGGAGGAGATCAGCCCCAGCATTTT
few	TRBV5-6	TRBJ2-1	TRBD2	CASSWGLAGGNEQFF	TGTGCCAGCAGCTGGGGACTAGCGGGTGGCAATGAGCAGTTCTTC
-	TRBV7-2	TRBJ1-5	-	CASSFSLQGGQPQHF	TGTGCCAGCAGCTTTTCCCTCCAGGGTGGACAGCCCCAGCATTTT
few	TRBV7-7	TRBJ2-1	TRBD2	CASSLGTSGYNEQFF	TGTGCTAGCAGCCTCGGGACTAGCGGCTACAATGAGCAGTTCTTC
few	TRBV19	TRBJ1-2	TRBD1	CASSQAGQGRLGGYTF	TGTGCCAGTAGCCAAGCGGGACAGGGCCGTCTCGGGGGCTACACCTTC
-	TRBV15	TRBJ2-5	TRBD1	CATSRYRDSQETQYF	TGTGCCACCAGCAGATACCGGGACAGCCAAGAGACCCAGTACTTC
-	TRBV20-1	TRBJ1-2	-	CSARTGFGYTF	TGCAGTGCTCGAACAGGGTTTGGCTACACCTTC
few	TRBV29-1	TRBJ2-1	-	CSATAQGSSYNEQFF	TGCAGCGCCACCGCGCAGGGCAGCTCCTACAATGAGCAGTTCTTC
-	TRBV7-6	TRBJ1-2	-	CASSPLGGANYGYTF	TGTGCCAGCAGCCCTCTCGGCGGGGCTAACTATGGCTACACCTTC
few	TRBV6-5	TRBJ1-5	-	CASSLSGGQPQHF	TGTGCCAGCAGTTTATCGGGAGGACAGCCCCAGCATTTT
-	TRBV7-9	TRBJ2-1	-	CASSLGEYNEQFF	TGTGCCAGCAGCCTCGGAGAATACAATGAGCAGTTCTTC